This T cell receptor (beta chain) was recovered during a study of Graves' ophthalmopathy and Graves' hyperthyroidism. This clonotype has at least ten counts. This CDR3 is built from 16 residues. Germline values: CDR1 MDHEN, CDR2 SYDVKM. Trimming shortened V by 3 bases and J by 0 bases, and 15 bases separated the two germline ends. CDR3 regions of TCR beta were amplified from RNA transcripts. First-round RT-PCR relied on HTBI primers, and a second-round multiplex PCR came next. TCRdb analysed the multiplex PCR reads with MiXCR anew, one entry per CDR3 protein. The table includes about 370,000 distinct CDR3 sequences, about 18% detected once.

The sequenced sample was peripheral blood. The V gene is TRBV28, the J gene TRBJ2-7; D ambiguous. This sequence originates from an adult woman with stable Graves' hyperthyroidism. The CDR3: CASSFHMALLSYEQYF. The CDR3 nucleotides read TGTGCCAGCAGTTTTCATATGGCGCTCCTCTCCTACGAGCAGTACTTC.